This is a list of T cell receptor beta chains from one sample in a study of T cells after yellow fever vaccination. Each CDR3 protein gets one entry after TCRdb re-called the 5' RACE reads with MiXCR. The table records under 300,000 distinct CDR3 sequences, roughly 6.8% of them present only once. Sequenced material: CD4+ T cells sorted from PBMCs, taken on the day of the yellow fever booster vaccination. The receptors here all came from a man between 25 and 39 years old who received the YFV17D yellow fever vaccine. The CDR3 runs from the conserved cysteine through the conserved F or W. The D gene is left open where the match is weak. Rows may omit the clone size; those that give it use once, few, many or a size class.

V gene,clone size,J gene,D gene,CDR3 DNA,CDR3 protein
TRBV7-2,NA,TRBJ2-4,NA,TGTGCCAGCAGCTTAGGGAGTGAAAACATTCAGTACTTC,CASSLGSENIQYF
TRBV6-5,few,TRBJ2-7,NA,TGTGCCAGCAGTTACCGGACTAAACCCCACGAGCAGTACTTC,CASSYRTKPHEQYF
TRBV7-2,few,TRBJ1-4,NA,TGTGCCAGCAGCCAAGGGGGGCAGGGTGAAAAACTGTTTTTT,CASSQGGQGEKLFF
TRBV19,NA,TRBJ2-1,NA,TGTGCCAGTAGTATTTCAGCGGATGACAATGAGCAGTTCTTC,CASSISADDNEQFF
TRBV7-2,few,TRBJ2-3,NA,TGTGCCAGCAGCCCGGCTAGCCGCGGAATGGATACGCAGTATTTT,CASSPASRGMDTQYF
TRBV5-1,NA,TRBJ2-7,NA,TGCGCCAGCAGCCCTGACATTGGCAACGAGCAGTACTTC,CASSPDIGNEQYF
TRBV15,few,TRBJ2-1,TRBD2,TGTGCCACCAGCAGAGGGGTAGCGGGAGGCAATGAGCAGTTCTTC,CATSRGVAGGNEQFF
TRBV29-1,many,TRBJ2-7,NA,TGCAGCGTTGCCGACCTCGAGCAGTACTTC,CSVADLEQYF
TRBV12-3/TRBV12-4,NA,TRBJ2-2,NA,TGTGCCAGCAGTTTGGGGGACCCCGGGGAGCTGTTTTTT,CASSLGDPGELFF
TRBV27,few,TRBJ1-5,NA,TGTGCCAGCAGTTTAATTTGGGGGAAGGATCAGCCCCAGCATTTT,CASSLIWGKDQPQHF
TRBV5-1,many,TRBJ2-5,NA,TGCGCCAGCAGCGGCGGGGCAACGCAAGAGACCCAGTACTTC,CASSGGATQETQYF
TRBV7-2,NA,TRBJ2-2,NA,TGTGCCAGCAGCCAAAATTCAGCATCCGGGGAGCTGTTTTTT,CASSQNSASGELFF
TRBV28,NA,TRBJ2-2,TRBD2,TGTGCCAGCAGTTTGAGTAGCGGGAGGGCGAACACCGGGGAGCTGTTTTTT,CASSLSSGRANTGELFF
TRBV18,few,TRBJ1-4,NA,TGTGCCAGCTCACCAGACACGGCGACTAATGAAAAACTGTTTTTT,CASSPDTATNEKLFF
TRBV2,NA,TRBJ2-2,TRBD2,TGTGCCAGCAGTGCTACTAGCGGGAGTAACACCGGGGAGCTGTTTTTT,CASSATSGSNTGELFF
TRBV12-3/TRBV12-4,NA,TRBJ2-1,NA,TGTGCCAGCAGTTTCCTTCGGGACCTGAGGGGAGATGAGCAGTTCTTC,CASSFLRDLRGDEQFF
TRBV29-1,few,TRBJ2-2,NA,TGCAGCGCCCAAGCAGGGGCGTACACCGGGGAGCTGTTTTTT,CSAQAGAYTGELFF
TRBV29-1,many,TRBJ1-2,TRBD1,TGCAGCGGTAGGACAGGGGAAGGCTACACCTTC,CSGRTGEGYTF
TRBV5-1,NA,TRBJ2-2,TRBD1,TGCGCCAGCAGCTTGGCGGCAGGGGGCACCGGGGAGCTGTTTTTT,CASSLAAGGTGELFF
TRBV7-9,few,TRBJ2-1,NA,TGTGCCAGCAGCCACGACTACAACAATGAGCAGTTCTTC,CASSHDYNNEQFF
TRBV3-1,few,TRBJ2-2,NA,TGTGCCAGCAGCCAAAGAGGGGCGAACACCGGGGAGCTGTTTTTT,CASSQRGANTGELFF
TRBV3-1,NA,TRBJ2-7,NA,TGTGCCAGCAGCCAAGACGGCGAGCAGTACTTC,CASSQDGEQYF
TRBV18,few,TRBJ1-6,NA,TGTGCCAGCAAGGGCCAAGGAGATTCACCCCTCCACTTT,CASKGQGDSPLHF
TRBV20-1,few,TRBJ2-7,NA,TGCAGTGCTCCGGAGGGCTACGAGCAGTACTTC,CSAPEGYEQYF
TRBV20-1,NA,TRBJ1-2,NA,TGCAGTGCTGAAAACCGGACGGCCGCTATCTACACCTTC,CSAENRTAAIYTF
TRBV3-1,few,TRBJ2-1,TRBD2,TGTGCCAGCAGGCCAAGGGTAGCGGTGGGACTAGCGGCTTACAATGAGCAGTTCTTC,CASRPRVAVGLAAYNEQFF
TRBV3-1,NA,TRBJ1-4,NA,TGTGCCAGCAGCCCCGACAGTGCAGAAAAACTGTTTTTT,CASSPDSAEKLFF
TRBV10-3,NA,TRBJ2-2,TRBD1,TGTCCCATCAGTGAGTCGACAGGGTCGAGCGGCGGGGAGCTGTTTTTT,CPISESTGSSGGELFF
TRBV5-5,NA,TRBJ2-7,TRBD1,TGTGCCAGCAGCCACCGGGACAGGGGCTCCGAGCAGTACTTC,CASSHRDRGSEQYF
TRBV5-1,few,TRBJ2-7,NA,TGCGCCAGCAGCTTGTCTGCAGGAACTTACGAGCAGTACTTC,CASSLSAGTYEQYF
TRBV7-2,few,TRBJ2-7,TRBD2,TGTGCCAGCAGCGGCAGCGGGAGGGCCCAGTACGAGCAGTACTTC,CASSGSGRAQYEQYF
TRBV5-1,few,TRBJ2-3,TRBD2,TGCGCCAGCAGCTCCTGGACTAGCTCAGATACGCAGTATTTT,CASSSWTSSDTQYF
TRBV7-2,few,TRBJ1-2,NA,TGTGCCAGCAGCTTAGCGCTAACCAACTATGGCTACACCTTC,CASSLALTNYGYTF
TRBV30,NA,TRBJ2-5,TRBD2,TGTGCCTGGAGTGTTGGGACTAGCGCGCAAGAGACCCAGTACTTC,CAWSVGTSAQETQYF
TRBV20-1,few,TRBJ2-5,TRBD1,TGCAGTGCGGCTACCGGGACAGGGGGCTGGGAGACCCAGTACTTC,CSAATGTGGWETQYF
TRBV3-1,many,TRBJ2-5,NA,TGTGCCAGCAGCCAATTCCGGGGGTTGGCGTTCCAAGGAGAGACCCAGTACTTC,CASSQFRGLAFQGETQYF
TRBV2,few,TRBJ2-1,TRBD2,TGTGCCAGCAGTGCCACTAGCGGGAGGGCCGATGAGCAGTTCTTC,CASSATSGRADEQFF
TRBV7-2,few,TRBJ2-2,NA,TGTGCCAGCACGGCGGGAACGAACACCGGGGAGCTGTTTTTT,CASTAGTNTGELFF
TRBV6-5,NA,TRBJ2-3,NA,TGTGCCAGCAGTTACTCGACTATTCCCGGAAATACGCAGTATTTT,CASSYSTIPGNTQYF
TRBV6-2/TRBV6-3,few,TRBJ2-1,TRBD1,TGTGCCAGCAGTCCCGGACAGGGAATCTACAATGAGCAGTTCTTC,CASSPGQGIYNEQFF
TRBV5-3,NA,TRBJ2-1,NA,TGTGCCATGAGCCCTGGGGTCCTCAGCTCCTACAATGAGCAGTTCTTC,CAMSPGVLSSYNEQFF
TRBV6-2/TRBV6-3,NA,TRBJ1-2,NA,TGTGCCACTCTCCGGGGAAATGGCTACACCTTC,CATLRGNGYTF
TRBV6-5,few,TRBJ1-5,NA,TGTGCCAGCAGTTTATCTAATAGAGGCAATCAGCCCCAGCATTTT,CASSLSNRGNQPQHF
TRBV29-1,many,TRBJ2-2,TRBD2,TGCAGCGTAGCGGGAGCGGCCGGGGAGCTGTTTTTT,CSVAGAAGELFF
TRBV15,many,TRBJ2-5,TRBD2,TGTGCCACCAGCAGCCCTGGGACTAGCGAAGAGACCCAGTACTTC,CATSSPGTSEETQYF
TRBV12-3/TRBV12-4,few,TRBJ2-7,TRBD2,TGTGCCAGCAGTTTAGCGGCTAGCGGGAGCAACGAGCAGTACTTC,CASSLAASGSNEQYF
TRBV12-3/TRBV12-4,NA,TRBJ2-1,NA,TGTGCCAGCAGTCGGGAGCCATTAGGGTCAAATGAGCAGTTCTTC,CASSREPLGSNEQFF